The rows below give T cell receptor beta chains drawn from one sample of a study of cytotoxic CD8 clonotypes in ibrutinib-treated CLL. Using immunoSEQ multiplex PCR, the repertoire was profiled, and TCRdb retains in-frame clones only, with some absent. The sample includes 250,000 to 350,000 clones, around 69% of them seen just once. This material consisted of PBMCs, taken at disease progression, from a patient treated with ibrutinib. The receptors were sampled from a human donor with chronic lymphocytic leukemia. CDR3s include the opening cysteine and the closing phenylalanine or tryptophan. The order of the fields is V gene, D gene, J gene, clone size, CDR3 protein, CDR3 DNA. D genes are given only for firm matches. Size is stated for part of the rows, as once, few or many counts, or as a class when the clone is expanded.

TRBV7-8	-	TRBJ2-7	-	CASSLARQGYEQYF	TGTGCCAGCAGCTTAGCGCGTCAGGGTTACGAGCAGTACTTC
TRBV11-2	TRBD1	TRBJ2-1	-	CASSPQGVEQFF	TGTGCCAGCAGCCCCCAGGGGGTTGAGCAGTTCTTC
TRBV7-8	-	TRBJ1-5	-	CASSSPLGTENQPQHF	TGTGCCAGCAGCTCCCCGTTGGGCACGGAAAATCAGCCCCAGCATTTT
TRBV27	-	TRBJ2-7	-	CASSLWGSSYEQYF	TGTGCCAGCAGTTTATGGGGCAGCTCCTACGAGCAGTACTTC
TRBV5-6	-	TRBJ1-2	-	CASSLGTDYGYTF	TGTGCCAGCAGCTTGGGGACGGACTATGGCTACACCTTC
TRBV10-3	-	TRBJ2-3	-	CAISDGASTDTQYF	TGTGCCATCAGTGATGGGGCTAGCACAGATACGCAGTATTTT
TRBV11-2	-	TRBJ2-7	-	CATQARRVYEQYF	TGTGCCACGCAGGCCAGACGGGTCTACGAGCAGTACTTC
TRBV2	-	TRBJ2-6	once	CASSQRIRSGANVLTF	TGTGCCAGCAGTCAGAGAATACGCTCTGGGGCCAACGTCCTGACTTTC
TRBV7-9	-	TRBJ1-2	-	CASSPQNELYGYTF	TGTGCCAGCAGCCCGCAGAATGAACTATATGGCTACACCTTC
TRBV10-2	TRBD1	TRBJ2-7	-	CASAQGAEQYF	TGCGCCAGCGCACAGGGGGCCGAGCAGTACTTC
TRBV2	-	TRBJ2-7	-	CASSEIGDTYEQYF	TGTGCCAGCAGTGAAATCGGGGACACCTACGAGCAGTACTTC
TRBV18	TRBD2	TRBJ2-7	once	CASSPPEGLVPYEQYF	TGTGCCAGCTCACCACCGGAGGGACTAGTCCCCTACGAGCAGTACTTC
TRBV25-1	-	TRBJ2-5	-	CASFLGIQYF	TGTGCCAGCTTCCTCGGGATCCAGTACTTC
TRBV6-5	TRBD1	TRBJ1-2	-	CASSYATGAGYTF	TGTGCCAGCAGTTACGCCACAGGGGCTGGCTACACCTTC
TRBV7-9	-	TRBJ1-2	-	CASSLSGLNYGYTF	TGTGCCAGCAGCTTATCGGGACTCAATTATGGCTACACCTTC
TRBV7-6	TRBD1	TRBJ2-7	-	CASSLNRGDEQYF	TGTGCCAGCAGCTTAAACAGGGGAGACGAGCAGTACTTC
TRBV4-1	-	TRBJ1-5	-	CASSPVGQPQHF	TGCGCCAGCAGCCCGGTAGGTCAGCCCCAGCATTTT
TRBV27	-	TRBJ2-2	-	CASSTNTGELFF	TGTGCCAGCAGTACAAACACCGGGGAGCTGTTTTTT
TRBV7-9	TRBD1	TRBJ2-2	once	CASSSTGTGPGELFF	TGTGCCAGCAGCTCCACTGGGACAGGGCCCGGGGAGCTGTTTTTT
TRBV2	TRBD1	TRBJ2-7	-	CASSEGTGHYYEQYF	TGTGCCAGCAGTGAAGGGACAGGACATTACTACGAGCAGTACTTC
TRBV4-1	TRBD2	TRBJ2-7	-	CASSPIQPGLNRPHEQYF	TGCGCCAGCAGCCCTATACAACCGGGACTAAACCGTCCCCACGAGCAGTACTTC
TRBV9	-	TRBJ1-2	few	CASSADGPWGYTF	TGTGCCAGCAGCGCGGACGGCCCCTGGGGCTACACCTTC
TRBV11-2	-	TRBJ2-7	-	CASRLHVVASYEQYF	TGTGCCAGCAGATTGCATGTGGTGGCCTCCTACGAGCAGTACTTC
TRBV4-1	-	TRBJ1-2	-	CASSQDLVGDYGYTF	TGCGCCAGCAGCCAAGATCTTGTTGGGGACTATGGCTACACCTTC
TRBV18	TRBD1	TRBJ2-5	-	CASSPQGAETQYF	TGTGCCAGCTCACCACAGGGGGCTGAGACCCAGTACTTC
TRBV19	-	TRBJ2-7	-	CASSIALASSYEQYF	TGTGCCAGTAGTATAGCCCTAGCGAGTAGCTACGAGCAGTACTTC
TRBV5-8	TRBD1	TRBJ2-7	few	CASSSYRGNYEQYF	TGTGCCAGCAGCTCTTACAGGGGAAACTACGAGCAGTACTTC
TRBV6-5	-	TRBJ2-7	-	CASSYLPMRIGYEQYF	TGTGCCAGCAGTTACCTCCCGATGAGGATCGGCTACGAGCAGTACTTC
TRBV10-3	TRBD1	TRBJ2-2	few	CATQTGGQENTGELFF	TGTGCCACCCAAACAGGGGGACAGGAGAACACCGGGGAGCTGTTTTTT
TRBV13	TRBD1	TRBJ1-3	-	CASSLGLTGAGNTIYF	TGTGCCAGCAGCTTAGGCCTTACAGGGGCTGGAAACACCATATATTTT
TRBV6-5	-	TRBJ2-7	-	CASSFLLDSYEQYF	TGTGCCAGCAGTTTCTTACTCGACTCCTACGAGCAGTACTTC
TRBV19	-	TRBJ1-4	-	CASSRRDANEKLFF	TGTGCCAGTAGCCGCCGGGACGCAAATGAAAAACTGTTTTTT
TRBV7-9	-	TRBJ1-2	-	CASSLVGVVPNYGYTF	TGTGCCAGCAGCTTAGTGGGGGTAGTCCCTAACTATGGCTACACCTTC
TRBV9	-	TRBJ1-6	few	CASSANVGVSPLHF	TGTGCCAGCAGCGCCAACGTCGGAGTATCACCCCTCCACTTT
TRBV4-3	TRBD2	TRBJ2-7	-	CASSQGEGLTYEQYF	TGCGCCAGCAGCCAAGGGGAGGGCCTTACCTACGAGCAGTACTTC
TRBV30	-	TRBJ1-5	-	CAWMGSNQPQHF	TGTGCCTGGATGGGTAGCAATCAGCCCCAGCATTTT
TRBV19	TRBD1	TRBJ2-5	-	CASSTATGIGETQYF	TGTGCCAGTAGTACCGCGACAGGGATTGGAGAGACCCAGTACTTC
TRBV18	TRBD1	TRBJ1-3	-	CASSPQGGSGNTIYF	TGTGCCAGCTCACCCCAGGGGGGATCTGGAAACACCATATATTTT
TRBV5-1	-	TRBJ2-2	-	CASSLSPGEMGELFF	TGCGCCAGCAGCTTGTCTCCAGGGGAGATGGGGGAGCTGTTTTTT
TRBV29-1	-	TRBJ1-2	once	CSVEMGSAYTF	TGCAGCGTTGAAATGGGGTCTGCCTACACCTTC
TRBV28	-	TRBJ2-3	-	CASIPAPGATDTQYF	TGTGCCAGCATTCCCGCGCCGGGGGCCACAGATACGCAGTATTTT
TRBV9	TRBD2	TRBJ2-4	-	CASSEGTSGLQYF	TGTGCCAGCAGCGAGGGGACTAGCGGCCTTCAGTACTTC
TRBV29-1	-	TRBJ2-7	few	CSVRTLSYEQYF	TGCAGCGTTCGAACCCTCTCCTACGAGCAGTACTTC
TRBV9	TRBD2	TRBJ2-1	few	CASSVGAGGNNEQFF	TGTGCCAGCAGCGTAGGGGCGGGAGGGAACAATGAGCAGTTCTTC
TRBV27	TRBD1	TRBJ1-3	-	CASSPRDRGLGNTIYF	TGTGCCAGCAGTCCCCGGGACAGGGGGCTTGGAAACACCATATATTTT
TRBV10-3	-	TRBJ1-4	-	CAISGGTPNEKLFF	TGTGCCATCAGTGGCGGGACACCTAATGAAAAACTGTTTTTT
TRBV28	-	TRBJ2-5	few	CATLPTYQETQYF	TGTGCCACCTTACCCACGTACCAAGAGACCCAGTACTTC
TRBV5-6	-	TRBJ2-7	once	CASSLTFPLEGEQYF	TGTGCCAGCAGCTTGACCTTCCCTCTCGAAGGCGAGCAGTACTTC
TRBV7-6	-	TRBJ2-1	-	CASSRHKSSYNEQFF	TGTGCCAGCAGCCGACACAAGAGCTCCTACAATGAGCAGTTCTTC
TRBV6-5	-	TRBJ2-3	-	CASSYPLLADTQYF	TGTGCCAGCAGTTACCCCCTCCTAGCGGATACGCAGTATTTT
TRBV29-1	TRBD2	TRBJ2-3	-	CSVWGLAVTDTQYF	TGCAGCGTTTGGGGACTAGCGGTGACAGATACGCAGTATTTT
TRBV15	-	TRBJ2-3	-	CATSRELEQSTDTQYF	TGTGCCACCAGCAGAGAATTGGAACAGAGCACAGATACGCAGTATTTT
TRBV10-3	-	TRBJ1-3	few	CAISDRDFSGNTIYF	TGTGCCATCAGTGATCGGGACTTCTCTGGAAACACCATATATTTT
TRBV28	TRBD1	TRBJ1-4	-	CASSITTGANNEKLFF	TGTGCCAGCAGTATAACTACAGGGGCAAATAATGAAAAACTGTTTTTT